The T cell receptor beta chain described here comes from a study of PD-L1 blockade in urothelial cancer. Profiling relied on immunoSEQ multiplex PCR, and the TCRdb table lists in-frame clones only, not all of them. The table shows more than 95,000 clones, with 85% to 90% occurring only once. Specified time point: peripheral blood 6 weeks after treatment start. The length of the CDR3 is 13 residues. Looked up from germline, CDR1 is GTSNPN and CDR2 is SVGIG (reference sequence). The V gene lost 4 bases and the J gene lost 7 bases, with 14 bases spanning the gap. The clonotype comes from a man aged 55 to 70 with urothelial cancer. The sample was PBMCs, taken around atezolizumab (anti-PD-L1) treatment. This chain uses TRBV30 with TRBJ2-1, with D possibly matching TRBD2 (5 bases). CDR3 bases: TGTGCCTGGAATCCCCTCAGCGGAAATGAGCAGTTCTTC. This encodes CAWNPLSGNEQFF. Complete variable domain (other parts from reference TRBV30 and TRBJ2-1): SQTIHQWPATLVQPVGSPLSLECTVEGTSNPNLYWYRQAAGRGLQLLFYSVGIGQISSEVPQNLSASRPQDRQFILSSKKLLLSDSGFYLCAWNPLSGNEQFFGPGTRLTVL.